This T cell receptor (beta chain) was sequenced during a study of blood T cell repertoires in COVID-19. TCRdb keeps only in-frame clones here, not all; method: immunoSEQ multiplex PCR. Found here are about 46,000 clones, more than 90% of them singletons; the top ten hold 19%. This CDR3 contains 15 residues. CDR1 and CDR2 from the germline V gene are LGHNA and YNFKEQ. Trimming pared 0 bases from V and 2 bases from J, leaving 10 bases between. Sequencing was done on a sample of peripheral blood. The origin of this receptor is a man in his 70s with active COVID-19. This chain uses TRBV4-2 with TRBJ2-5; possible D gene TRBD2, 6 bases. CDR3 region: CASSQDMTSQETQYF. CDR3 DNA sequence: TGTGCCAGCAGCCAAGATATGACTAGTCAAGAGACCCAGTACTTC.